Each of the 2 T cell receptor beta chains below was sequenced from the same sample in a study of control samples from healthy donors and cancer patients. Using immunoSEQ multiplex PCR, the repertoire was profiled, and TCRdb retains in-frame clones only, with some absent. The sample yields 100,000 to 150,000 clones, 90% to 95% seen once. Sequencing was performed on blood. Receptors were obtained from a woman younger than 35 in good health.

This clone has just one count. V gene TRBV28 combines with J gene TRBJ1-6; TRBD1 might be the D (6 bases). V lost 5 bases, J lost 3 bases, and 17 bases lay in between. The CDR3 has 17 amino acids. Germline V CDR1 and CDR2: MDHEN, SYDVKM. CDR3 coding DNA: TGTGCCAGCAGTGACCCGATAGGGGGGTACTATAATTCACCCCTCCACTTT. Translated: CASSDPIGGYYNSPLHF.

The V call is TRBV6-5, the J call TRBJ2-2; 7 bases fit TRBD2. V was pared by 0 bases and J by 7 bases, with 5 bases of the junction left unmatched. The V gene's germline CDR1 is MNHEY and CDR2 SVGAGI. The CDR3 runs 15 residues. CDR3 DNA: TGTGCCAGCAGTTACTCGGGGGGGAGCAGCGGGGAGCTGTTTTTT. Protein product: CASSYSGGSSGELFF.